A single sample gave rise to the 18 T cell receptor beta chains below, sequenced in a study of T cells in Graves' hyperthyroidism and ophthalmopathy. RNA transcripts were the template for amplifying TCR beta CDR3 regions. In the first-round RT-PCR of the TCR CDR3, the HTBI primer set was used. A single record per CDR3 protein comes from TCRdb applying MiXCR to the multiplex PCR reads. The table includes about 130,000 distinct CDR3 sequences, roughly a fifth detected once. The material sequenced was blood. The receptors were sampled from a woman between 50 and 59 years old with Graves' hyperthyroidism that later progressed to Graves' ophthalmopathy.

In this sample, this clonotype turned up many times. The chain uses TRBV6-2 or TRBV6-3 and TRBJ1-5, with no clear D. The germline V gene has CDR1 MNHEY and CDR2 SVGEGT. Trimming took off 2 bases at V and 2 bases at J, with 10 bases between the two ends. The length of the CDR3 is 15 residues. CDR3 amino acids: CASSYKVLGNQPQHF. The CDR3 nucleotides are TGTGCCAGCAGTTACAAGGTCCTAGGCAATCAGCCCCAGCATTTT.

To note about this clonotype: This may stem from a read error, because a much larger clone lies one nucleotide away. The rearrangement joins TRBV20-1 to TRBJ1-2; TRBD1 might be the D (5 bases). The CDR3 runs 12 residues. Trimming shortened V by 5 bases and J by 7 bases, and 14 bases separated the two germline ends. Germline V lookup: CDR1 DFQATT, CDR2 SNEGSKA (reference sequence). CDR3 nucleotides: TGCAGTGCTGGGGGGTCAGGAGGTGGCTACACCTTC. As protein: CSAGGSGGGYTF.

The chain has TRBV3-1 and TRBJ1-6; D may be TRBD1 (5 bases). Germline CDR1 and CDR2: LGHDT and YNNKEL (reference sequence). The CDR3 runs to 16 residues. Trimming removed 2 bases at V and 4 bases at J, with 12 bases between. CDR3 region: CASSQFGGGYNSPLHF. As DNA, the CDR3 is TGTGCCAGCAGCCAATTCGGGGGGGGATATAATTCACCCCTCCACTTT.

This clonotype was seen only a few times. The gene calls are TRBV7-9 and TRBJ2-1, with 7 bases fitting TRBD1. The ends lost 5 bases at V and 0 bases at J; junction bases unmatched: 10. This CDR3 spans 17 amino acids. From germline, CDR1 is SEHNR and CDR2 FQNEAQ (reference sequence). The CDR3 nucleotides read TGTGCCAGCAGCCCCAGGACAGGCCGAACCTCCTACAATGAGCAGTTCTTC. Amino acid sequence: CASSPRTGRTSYNEQFF.

This clonotype was counted ten times or more. V is TRBV5-1 and J is TRBJ2-7; the D gene is possibly TRBD2 (6 bases). Germline CDR1 is SGHRS and CDR2 is YFSETQ. V lost 0 bases to trimming and J lost 4 bases, with 11 bases between them. The CDR3 sequence is 14 residues long. The CDR3: CASSLDARGYEQYF. CDR3 DNA: TGCGCCAGCAGCTTGGATGCGCGGGGATACGAGCAGTACTTC. The full variable domain, with the rest looked up from reference TRBV5-1 and TRBJ2-7, is KAGVTQTPRYLIKTRGQQVTLSCSPISGHRSVSWYQQTPGQGLQFLFEYFSETQRNKGNFPGRFSGRQFSNSRSEMNVSTLELGDSALYLCASSLDARGYEQYFGPGTRLTVT.

This clonotype showed up many times. This rearrangement joins TRBV10-3 to TRBJ2-5; D is tentatively TRBD1 or TRBD2 (5 bases each). CDR1 and CDR2 (germline): ENHRY, SYGVKD. The CDR3 has 13 residues. Trimming stripped 6 bases from V and 5 bases from J, with 13 bases between. The CDR3: CAISDSPGETQYF. CDR3 bases: TGTGCCATCAGCGACAGCCCGGGGGAGACCCAGTACTTC.

For this clonotype: Just one base apart from a much larger clone, this may be a read error. The V and J genes are TRBV10-1 and TRBJ1-2; D gene ambiguous. V was shortened by 5 bases and J by 8 bases, with 9 bases between the two germline ends. The germline gives CDR1 WNHNN, CDR2 SYGVQD (reference sequence). The CDR3 loop spans 11 amino acids. CDR3 in amino acids: CASSWSRGYTF. The CDR3 DNA is TGCGCCAGCAGTTGGTCCCGCGGCTACACCTTC.

The chain links TRBV30 to TRBJ2-5; D not certain. The germline V gene encodes CDR1 GTSNPN and CDR2 SVGIG (reference sequence). V lost 3 bases to trimming and J lost 2 bases, with 22 bases between them. This CDR3 is 17 amino acids long. CDR3 DNA sequence: TGTGCCTGGAGGACGGGTGGGCTGGTTTTGCGGCAAGAGACCCAGTACTTC. It translates to CAWRTGGLVLRQETQYF.

This clonotype has a count of ten or more. The V gene is TRBV10-3, the J gene TRBJ2-7, with unresolved D. The CDR3 runs 13 residues. Germline-derived CDR1 and CDR2 are ENHRY and SYGVKD. Trimming pared 2 bases from V and 8 bases from J, leaving 13 bases between. The CDR3 nucleotides are TGTGCCATCAGTGAGCCCCGTTTGATCCAGCAGTACTTC. It is translated as CAISEPRLIQQYF.

This clonotype appeared a few times. The V call is TRBV9, the J call TRBJ1-1, with D uncertain. From germline, CDR1 is SGDLS and CDR2 YYNGEE. The CDR3 has 17 residues. V gave up 0 bases and J gave up 1 base, with 16 bases separating them. The CDR3: CASSVGLGFGGNTEAFF. In DNA form, the CDR3 reads TGTGCCAGCAGCGTAGGATTAGGGTTTGGTGGGAACACTGAAGCTTTCTTT.

As for this clonotype: The junction departs from the called germline gene at one end, perhaps through a read error. V gene TRBV4-1 combines with J gene TRBJ1-1; D not certain. This CDR3 has 12 amino acids. Per the germline V gene, CDR1 is MGHRA and CDR2 is YSYEKL. The CDR3 is CASGDMNTEAFF. The DNA of the CDR3 is TGTGCCAGCGGAGACATGAACACTGAAGCTTTCTTT.

This clonotype was detected many times. V usage is TRBV29-1 and J usage is TRBJ2-2; TRBD2 matches 7 bases. The CDR3 loop spans 15 amino acids. The germline V gene encodes CDR1 SQVTM and CDR2 ANQGSEA. V dropped 7 bases and J dropped 1; count of bases not matched to a gene: 9. The CDR3 region is CSAGGMGRNTGELFF. CDR3 DNA: TGCAGCGCCGGGGGGATGGGCAGGAACACCGGGGAGCTGTTTTTT.

The V call is TRBV6-1, the J call TRBJ2-6; D ambiguous. This CDR3 spans 13 amino acids. Germline V gene sequence: CDR1 MNHNS, CDR2 SASEGT. The ends were cut back, 6 bases at V and 4 bases at J, with 7 bases in the middle. This CDR3 reads CASRKPGANVLTF. CDR3 bases: TGTGCCAGCAGGAAGCCGGGGGCCAACGTCCTGACTTTC.

This chain uses TRBV9 with TRBJ1-1; D unclear. Germline lookup yields CDR1 SGDLS and CDR2 YYNGEE. V was shortened by 0 bases and J by 6 bases, with 9 bases between the two germline ends. This CDR3 comprises 13 residues. The CDR3: CASSVGLLPEAFF. CDR3 nucleotide sequence: TGTGCCAGCAGCGTAGGATTGCTGCCTGAAGCTTTCTTT.

The table lists this clonotype with many counts. V gene TRBV5-1 combines with J gene TRBJ2-1; D uncertain. The CDR3 covers 11 residues. V was trimmed by 6 bases and J by 3 bases, leaving 4 bases between them. Germline CDR1 and CDR2: SGHRS and YFSETQ. The CDR3 reads CASTGYNEQFF. CDR3 bases: TGCGCCAGCACTGGCTACAATGAGCAGTTCTTC.

This clonotype was detected many times. The chain is built from TRBV30 and TRBJ2-1; 8 bases line up with TRBD2. The CDR3 consists of 14 residues. CDR1 is GTSNPN, CDR2 SVGIG, per germline (reference sequence). The CDR3 sequence: CALKSGGPNNEQFF. In DNA form, the CDR3 reads TGTGCTCTGAAATCGGGGGGGCCTAACAATGAGCAGTTCTTC.

The chain combines TRBV5-1 with TRBJ1-5; D may be TRBD1 (6 bases). V was shortened by 4 bases and J by 5 bases, with 10 bases between the two germline ends. This CDR3 region has 13 residues. The germline gives CDR1 SGHRS, CDR2 YFSETQ. The CDR3 is CASSHNRDQPQHF. The CDR3 DNA reads TGCGCCAGCAGCCATAACAGGGATCAGCCCCAGCATTTT.

This clonotype occurred a few times. The chain joins TRBV19 to TRBJ1-5; D unclear. V lost 3 bases to trimming and J lost 0 bases, with 18 bases between them. The CDR3 totals 18 residues. Germline-derived CDR1 and CDR2 are LNHDA and SQIVND (reference sequence). CDR3 region: CASSIRKGRIFSNQPQHF. CDR3 nucleotide sequence: TGTGCCAGTAGTATCAGAAAGGGTAGGATATTTAGCAATCAGCCCCAGCATTTT.